The 20 T cell receptor beta chains below come from one sample, sequenced in a study of T-cell reconstitution after alpha-beta-depleted transplantation in children. As it was prepared, the TCRbeta library received unique molecular identifiers. Each CDR3 protein gets one entry after TCRdb re-called the PCR reads with MiXCR. The sample records around 480,000 distinct CDR3 sequences, approximately 29% being singletons. Specimen: PBMCs from the stem cell graft donor, collected from the stem cell graft. The origin of the receptors is a human donor who donated a stem cell graft to a child with aplastic anemia.

The rearrangement uses TRBV12-3 or TRBV12-4 and TRBJ2-7, with 8 bases lining up with TRBD1. CDR3 size: 16 residues. With V trimmed by 4 bases and J by 0 bases, 8 bases remained unmatched. CDR3 nucleotide sequence: TGTGCCAGCAGTTACGACAGGGGCCTGAGCTCCTACGAGCAGTACTTC. Its translation is CASSYDRGLSSYEQYF.

The chain recombines TRBV12-3 or TRBV12-4 with TRBJ1-2, with TRBD1 identical over 7 bases. The V and J ends lost 2 bases and 2 bases, in that order; junction bases with no gene match: 14. The CDR3 sequence is 18 residues long. The CDR3: CASSLRLGGVYRNYGYTF. CDR3 coding DNA: TGTGCCAGCAGTTTACGGTTAGGGGGCGTGTATAGAAACTATGGCTACACCTTC.

This rearrangement joins TRBV7-3 to TRBJ2-6; 7 nucleotides align to TRBD1. J was trimmed by 0 bases and V by 4 bases; bases with no gene match: 9. The germline gives CDR1 SGHTA, CDR2 FQGTGA. This CDR3 contains 18 residues. CDR3 protein: CASSSAGTAISGANVLTF. The CDR3 DNA sequence: TGTGCCAGCAGCTCCGCCGGGACAGCCATCTCTGGGGCCAACGTCCTGACTTTC.

The chain couples TRBV6-2 or TRBV6-3 to TRBJ2-2; 9 nucleotides align to TRBD1. Germline V gene data show CDR1 as MNHEY and CDR2 as SVGEGT. V lost 9 bases and J lost 4; bases outside the gene matches: 6. The CDR3 has 14 residues. The CDR3 region has the DNA TGTGCCAGTAAAACAGGGGGCCCCACCGGGGAGCTGTTTTTT. Protein product: CASKTGGPTGELFF.

This clonotype turned up a few times. This chain connects TRBV18 to TRBJ2-7; D perhaps matches TRBD2 (6 bases). The CDR3 is 16 amino acids. Germline V gene sequence: CDR1 KGHSH, CDR2 LQKENI. Trimming shortened V by 4 bases and J by 0 bases, and 16 bases separated the two germline ends. CDR3: CASSLGRDGSSYEQYF. CDR3 bases: TGTGCCAGCTCACTAGGCCGGGACGGGAGCTCCTACGAGCAGTACTTC.

The chain couples TRBV5-1 to TRBJ2-1; 8 positions agree with TRBD2. The CDR3 totals 17 residues. J was trimmed by 6 bases and V by 7 bases; bases with no gene match: 18. Germline CDR1 and CDR2: SGHRS and YFSETQ. CDR3 amino acids: CASGRVLTSAEVNEQFF. For the CDR3, the DNA is TGCGCCAGCGGGAGGGTCCTGACTAGCGCGGAGGTCAATGAGCAGTTCTTC. Full variable domain (remainder filled in from reference TRBV5-1 and TRBJ2-1): KAGVTQTPRYLIKTRGQQVTLSCSPISGHRSVSWYQQTPGQGLQFLFEYFSETQRNKGNFPGRFSGRQFSNSRSEMNVSTLELGDSALYLCASGRVLTSAEVNEQFFGPGTRLTVL.

This clonotype was recorded a few times. This chain's CDR3 is CASSFAQRGPYEKLFF. CDR3 sequence (DNA): TGTGCCAGCAGTTTCGCCCAGAGAGGCCCTTACGAAAAACTGTTTTTT. This chain uses TRBV27 with TRBJ1-4; D not resolved. This CDR3 contains 16 residues. Germline lookup yields CDR1 MNHEY and CDR2 SMNVEV (reference sequence). V was trimmed by 3 bases and J by 8 bases, leaving 19 bases between them.

DNA for the CDR3: TGTGCCAGCAGTTTATTACAGGGATTAAACTACAATGAGCAGTTCTTC. Protein product: CASSLLQGLNYNEQFF. The chain joins TRBV27 to TRBJ2-1, with TRBD1 as a possible D gene (6 bases). V was clipped by 1 base and J by 3 bases, with 13 bases between them. The CDR3 has 16 residues. Germline V gene lookup returns CDR1 MNHEY and CDR2 SMNVEV (reference sequence).

This sequence joins TRBV4-2 and TRBJ2-1; TRBD2 matches at 10 bases. With 3 bases clipped from V and 3 bases from J, the junction kept 17 bases outside the gene matches. Germline CDR1 reads LGHNA; CDR2 reads YNFKEQ. CDR3 length: 20 amino acids. In DNA form, the CDR3 reads TGTGCCAGCAGCCAGGGACGGCCGGGACTAGCGAAGATCAGCTACAATGAGCAGTTCTTC. Amino acid sequence: CASSQGRPGLAKISYNEQFF.

This clonotype was counted only a few times. The chain has TRBV10-3 and TRBJ2-3; 9 nucleotides agree with TRBD1. Looked up from germline, CDR1 is ENHRY and CDR2 is SYGVKD. With V trimmed by 10 bases and J by 1 base, 9 bases remained unmatched. This CDR3 spans 15 amino acids. The DNA of the CDR3 is TGTGCCACTCACGCAGGGGACAGGGGCACAGATACGCAGTATTTT. The encoded protein is CATHAGDRGTDTQYF.

The V gene is TRBV7-9, the J gene TRBJ1-1; D is ambiguous. This CDR3 has 13 amino acids. Trimming pared 3 bases from V and 4 bases from J, leaving 9 bases between. Per the germline V gene, CDR1 is SEHNR and CDR2 is FQNEAQ (reference sequence). CDR3 coding DNA: TGTGCCAGCAGCTTTGGGGATTCCACTGAAGCTTTCTTT. Amino acid sequence: CASSFGDSTEAFF.

The J gene is TRBJ2-6, the V gene TRBV5-1; D may match TRBD1 or TRBD2 (5 bases each). The CDR3 is 18 amino acids. CDR1 and CDR2 (germline): SGHRS, YFSETQ. V was pared by 0 bases and J by 0 bases, with 13 bases between. In DNA, the CDR3 is TGCGCCAGCAGCTTGGTATTTTCAGGGACCTCTGGGGCCAACGTCCTGACTTTC. Protein sequence: CASSLVFSGTSGANVLTF.

This clonotype has more than one count but fewer than ten. The chain recombines TRBV7-2 with TRBJ1-1; D uncertain. This CDR3 has 14 amino acids. The V gene lost 0 bases and the J gene lost 4 bases, with 9 bases spanning the gap. Germline lookup yields CDR1 SGHTA and CDR2 FQGNSA. In nucleotides, the CDR3 is TGTGCCAGCAGCTTAGCCAAATCGAGCACTGAAGCTTTCTTT. The encoded protein is CASSLAKSSTEAFF.

The V gene is TRBV28, the J gene TRBJ2-1; D is ambiguous. Germline loops: CDR1 MDHEN, CDR2 SYDVKM. This CDR3 is 13 amino acids long. Trimming removed 6 bases at V and 8 bases at J, with 14 bases between. CDR3 region: CASRVAGKDEQFF. DNA of the CDR3: TGTGCCAGCAGAGTAGCCGGAAAGGATGAGCAGTTCTTC.

CDR3 region: CRLRPPSGSSDEQYF. In nucleotides, the CDR3 is TGCAGGCTGAGACCCCCATCCGGATCCTCGGACGAGCAGTACTTC. V is TRBV20-1 and J is TRBJ2-7; D gene unclear. From germline, CDR1 is DFQATT and CDR2 SNEGSKA (reference sequence). The CDR3 has 15 residues.

This clonotype was observed many times. The chain recombines TRBV20-1 with TRBJ1-2, with 12 bases lining up with TRBD1. Germline CDR1 and CDR2: DFQATT and SNEGSKA (reference sequence). With V trimmed by 1 base and J by 8 bases, 5 bases remained unmatched. The CDR3 length is 14 residues. The CDR3 is CSARVGQGARGYTF. CDR3 nucleotide sequence: TGCAGTGCTAGAGTGGGACAGGGGGCGAGGGGCTACACCTTC.

This clonotype was counted only a few times. The V gene is TRBV20-1, the J gene TRBJ2-6, with D hard to call. V was shortened by 5 bases and J by 0 bases, with 8 bases between the two germline ends. The germline V gene has CDR1 DFQATT and CDR2 SNEGSKA (reference sequence). This CDR3 region has 14 residues. The CDR3 protein is CSAPLISGANVLTF. CDR3 in DNA: TGCAGTGCTCCTCTCATCTCTGGGGCCAACGTCCTGACTTTC.

The table lists this clonotype with many counts. The gene calls are TRBV7-2 and TRBJ2-5; no clear D. V lost 5 bases and J 5 bases, leaving 9 bases between the germline ends. The CDR3 has 12 residues. Germline V gene sequence: CDR1 SGHTA, CDR2 FQGNSA. In DNA, the CDR3 is TGTGCCAGCAGCCCCTACAGTGAGACCCAGTACTTC. Its translation is CASSPYSETQYF.

This chain links TRBV20-1 with TRBJ2-1; 12 positions agree with TRBD2. V was pared by 1 base and J by 8 bases, with 12 bases of the junction left unmatched. The CDR3 sequence is 17 residues long. Germline CDR1 DFQATT, CDR2 SNEGSKA (reference sequence). Here the CDR3 reads CSARALRLAGVQHEQFF. DNA for the CDR3: TGCAGTGCTAGAGCGCTTAGACTAGCGGGAGTACAGCATGAGCAGTTCTTC.

The chain joins TRBV28 to TRBJ1-1; D gene ambiguous. V was cut by 1 base and J by 1 base, with 7 bases left in between. The CDR3 length is 14 residues. Germline CDR1 reads MDHEN; CDR2 reads SYDVKM. CDR3 DNA sequence: TGTGCCAGCAGTTTATTAGCGAAGAACACTGAAGCTTTCTTT. Residues: CASSLLAKNTEAFF. The whole variable domain, remainder taken from reference TRBV28 and TRBJ1-1, is DVKVTQSSRYLVKRTGEKVFLECVQDMDHENMFWYRQDPGLGLRLIYFSYDVKMKEKGDIPEGYSVSREKKERFSLILESASTNQTSMYLCASSLLAKNTEAFFGQGTRLTVV.